Below are 27 T cell receptor beta chains sequenced from a single sample in a study of beta chain features in type 1 diabetes. cDNA synthesis used the whole RNA isolate, giving expressed TCRB sequences. This table comes from immunoSEQ multiplex PCR, and its TCRdb copy is limited to in-frame clones, with some not included. The sample lists about 620,000 clones, around 15% occurring once. The sequenced sample consisted of naive CD4+ T cells from blood. The receptors originated from a man aged 18 to 29 in good health.

The chain uses TRBV19 and TRBJ2-1; the match to TRBD2 covers 7 bases. This CDR3 has 13 amino acids. CDR1 LNHDA and CDR2 SQIVND come from the germline V gene (reference sequence). V trimming: 7 bases; J trimming: 10 bases; junction bases outside the gene matches: 10. DNA for the CDR3: TGTGCCAGTAAGCGAACGGGGGGATGGGAGCAGTTCTTC. It encodes CASKRTGGWEQFF.

A few counts support this clone. The V gene is TRBV28, the J gene TRBJ1-2; D gene uncertain. V was shortened by 6 bases and J by 0 bases, with 14 bases between the two germline ends. The V gene's germline CDR1 is MDHEN and CDR2 SYDVKM. This CDR3 region has 15 residues. Here the CDR3 DNA reads TGTGCCAGCAGCCTGGCGGGTTTTACTAACTATGGCTACACCTTC. This encodes CASSLAGFTNYGYTF.

This clone was seen only a few times. The chain is built from TRBV29-1 and TRBJ2-3; 7 bases match TRBD1. The CDR3 is 16 residues long. The V and J ends lost 0 bases and 3 bases, in that order; junction bases with no gene match: 9. The V gene's germline CDR1 is SQVTM and CDR2 ANQGSEA. The CDR3 nucleotides read TGCAGCGTTGAAGAAGGCAGGGGGATTGGGACAGATACGCAGTATTTT. The encoded protein is CSVEEGRGIGTDTQYF.

In this sample, this clone turned up a few times. J is TRBJ2-3 and V is TRBV5-6; D is ambiguous. The V gene's germline CDR1 is SGHDT and CDR2 YYEEEE. The CDR3 is 16 residues long. Trimming shortened V by 2 bases and J by 1 base, and 14 bases separated the two germline ends. The CDR3 here is CASSFWQALGTDTQYF. CDR3 DNA: TGTGCCAGCAGCTTTTGGCAGGCACTCGGCACAGATACGCAGTATTTT.

The rearrangement links TRBV5-4 to TRBJ2-5; 9 positions match TRBD2. This CDR3 spans 14 amino acids. Germline V gene lookup returns CDR1 SGHNT and CDR2 YYREEE (reference sequence). V gave up 4 bases and J gave up 4 bases; unmatched junction bases: 5. CDR3 nucleotides: TGTGCCAGCAGCCTCCTAGCGGGGTTAGAGACCCAGTACTTC. Translated: CASSLLAGLETQYF.

This clone has just a few counts. The sample holds other DNA sequences that translate to the same CDR3. The chain uses TRBV5-1 and TRBJ1-3; a possible D gene is TRBD1 (5 bases). Between the trimmed V and J ends, which lost 0 bases and 2 bases, there was a span of 6 bases. CDR1 and CDR2 from the germline V gene are SGHRS and YFSETQ. This CDR3 is 14 amino acids long. The CDR3 coding sequence is TGCGCCAGCAGCTTGGGACAGACTGGAAACACCATATATTTT. Translated, it gives CASSLGQTGNTIYF.

This clone was detected only a few times. The J gene is TRBJ2-1, the V gene TRBV11-1; 10 bases map to TRBD2. The germline V gene encodes CDR1 SGHAT and CDR2 FQDESV (reference sequence). J gave up 7 bases and V 5 bases, and 14 bases lay outside the gene matches. The length of the CDR3 is 17 residues. The CDR3 DNA sequence: TGTGCCAGCAGCCCCGGTGGTAGCGGGAGGCGATGGAATGAGCAGTTCTTC. Amino acids: CASSPGGSGRRWNEQFF.

The rearrangement links TRBV5-1 to TRBJ1-5; D remains unclear. Between the trimmed V and J ends, which lost 2 bases and 6 bases, there was a span of 9 bases. The CDR3 length is 13 residues. Germline assignment: CDR1 SGHRS and CDR2 YFSETQ. The DNA for the CDR3 is TGCGCCAGCAGCTTTGGGTCGGGTCAGCCCCAGCATTTT. It is translated as CASSFGSGQPQHF.

This clone was seen only a few times. The rearrangement links TRBV19 to TRBJ1-1; TRBD1 matches 7 bases. Germline lookup yields CDR1 LNHDA and CDR2 SQIVND (reference sequence). V shed 6 bases and J 0 bases; nucleotides not matched to a gene: 1. CDR3 length: 13 amino acids. The CDR3 coding sequence is TGTGCCAGTAGCGGACAGGTGAACACTGAAGCTTTCTTT. Translation: CASSGQVNTEAFF.

The genes are TRBV6-5 and TRBJ2-1; 8 positions match TRBD2. This CDR3 has 15 residues. Per germline, CDR1 MNHEY and CDR2 SVGAGI. V shed 2 bases, J shed 9 bases, and the junction held 9 bases outside the gene matches. The CDR3 sequence: CASSYPNFLAGEQFF. The CDR3 DNA follows: TGTGCCAGCAGTTACCCTAATTTTCTAGCGGGTGAGCAGTTCTTC.

The V gene is TRBV27, the J gene TRBJ2-7, with 7 bases identical to TRBD1. Germline V lookup: CDR1 MNHEY, CDR2 SMNVEV (reference sequence). V trimming: 6 bases; J trimming: 4 bases; junction bases outside the gene matches: 12. This CDR3 is 15 amino acids long. CDR3 region: CASRTQRTGTYEQYF. Written as DNA, the CDR3 is TGTGCCAGCAGGACCCAGAGGACAGGCACATACGAGCAGTACTTC.

The chain joins TRBV5-1 to TRBJ1-4, with 7 nucleotides matching TRBD1. After removal of 4 bases from V and 5 bases from J, the junction contained 5 bases not matched to a gene. The CDR3 extends over 14 amino acids. Per the germline V gene, CDR1 is SGHRS and CDR2 is YFSETQ. CDR3 in amino acids: CASSLPTGNEKLFF. CDR3 DNA: TGCGCCAGCAGCCTTCCGACAGGGAATGAAAAACTGTTTTTT.

This clone was picked up a small number of times. The genes are TRBV29-1 and TRBJ2-3; D is possibly TRBD2 (6 bases). Germline assignment: CDR1 SQVTM and CDR2 ANQGSEA. The germline V and J ends were trimmed by 4 bases and 0 bases, with 11 bases remaining between them. There are 14 residues in the CDR3. The CDR3 reads CSVVEGPSTDTQYF. Written as DNA, the CDR3 is TGCAGCGTTGTGGAGGGGCCCAGCACAGATACGCAGTATTTT.

This clone was picked up a small number of times. The chain joins TRBV2 to TRBJ1-1; perhaps TRBD1 as D (6 bases). The CDR3 covers 13 residues. V was pared by 5 bases and J by 1 base, with 8 bases between. Germline CDR1 SNHLY, CDR2 FYNNEI. CDR3 nucleotides: TGTGCCAGCAGTATGGACAGGAACACTGAAGCTTTCTTT. The encoded protein is CASSMDRNTEAFF.

This chain connects TRBV5-4 to TRBJ2-2, with unresolved D. The V gene lost 4 bases and the J gene lost 8 bases, with 9 bases spanning the gap. In germline, CDR1 is SGHNT, CDR2 YYREEE (reference sequence). The CDR3 has 12 residues. The CDR3 nucleotides are TGTGCCAGCAGCATAGTGATGGGGGAGCTGTTTTTT. This codes for CASSIVMGELFF.

This rearrangement joins TRBV5-1 to TRBJ1-1; D unresolved. Germline values: CDR1 SGHRS, CDR2 YFSETQ. V shed 0 bases and J shed 3 bases, with 6 bases lying between them. The CDR3 covers 13 residues. CDR3 in DNA: TGCGCCAGCAGCTTGGTATCAGACACTGAAGCTTTCTTT. Amino acid sequence: CASSLVSDTEAFF.

This clone was observed a handful of times. The CDR3: CASGTGFLYGYTF. The CDR3 nucleotides are TGTGCCAGCGGAACGGGTTTCCTCTATGGCTACACCTTC. V gene TRBV2 combines with J gene TRBJ1-2; no firm D call. Germline-derived CDR1 and CDR2 are SNHLY and FYNNEI. This CDR3 has 13 residues. The V end was cut by 8 bases, the J end by 4 bases, with 14 bases between.

This clone has a handful of counts. The sample carries other DNA sequences with the same CDR3. The genes are TRBV18 and TRBJ2-7, with unresolved D. The V end was cut by 3 bases, the J end by 2 bases, with 5 bases between. The germline V gene has CDR1 KGHSH and CDR2 LQKENI. The CDR3 length is 12 residues. CDR3 region: CASSPTTYEQYF. The CDR3 region has the DNA TGTGCCAGCTCACCGACAACCTACGAGCAGTACTTC.

This clone was counted only a few times. The CDR3 reads CASNPTGFGYTF. Here the CDR3 DNA reads TGTGCCAGCAACCCAACAGGGTTCGGCTACACCTTC. The chain combines TRBV28 with TRBJ1-2; possible D gene TRBD1, 6 bases. CDR1 is MDHEN and CDR2 is SYDVKM in the germline V gene. The V end lost 7 bases, the J end lost 8 bases, and 14 bases lay between the germline ends. The CDR3 is made up of 12 amino acids.

The gene calls are TRBV19 and TRBJ2-7, with unresolved D. The CDR3 has 12 amino acids. Germline lookup yields CDR1 LNHDA and CDR2 SQIVND (reference sequence). Trimming cost V 2 bases and J 0 bases, with 2 bases left between them. As DNA, the CDR3 is TGTGCCAGTAGTATAAGCTCCTACGAGCAGTACTTC. Protein sequence: CASSISSYEQYF.

The chain recombines TRBV23-1 with TRBJ2-7, with 10 nucleotides matching TRBD1. TRBV23-1 is filed as an ORF, its function uncertain. The J segment lost 7 bases and the V segment lost 8 bases, leaving 17 bases of the junction unmatched. The CDR3 is made up of 16 amino acids. The CDR3 DNA reads as TGCGCCAGCGTGGGACTACCGGGACAGGGGTCTTCGGAGCAGTACTTC. Translating gives CASVGLPGQGSSEQYF.

The sample holds a few counts of this clone. This chain connects TRBV11-2 to TRBJ2-5, with D perhaps given as TRBD1 or TRBD2 (6 bases each). CDR1 SGHAT and CDR2 FQNNGV come from the germline V gene. The CDR3 loop spans 16 amino acids. Between the trimmed V and J ends, which lost 5 bases and 2 bases, there was a span of 18 bases. Here the CDR3 reads CASSRVQGGWQETQYF. CDR3 nucleotide sequence: TGTGCCAGCAGCCGGGTACAGGGAGGCTGGCAAGAGACCCAGTACTTC.

This clone appeared a few times. This chain connects TRBV21-1 to TRBJ1-5. TRBV21-1 is recorded as a pseudogene. The CDR3 is 18 amino acids. CDR3 sequence: CASSQGGAGQYSNQPQHF. The CDR3 DNA follows: TGTGCCAGCAGCCAAGGGGGGGCAGGTCAATATAGCAATCAGCCCCAGCATTTT.

The chain employs TRBV4-3 and TRBJ2-3; D uncertain. The CDR3 is 16 residues long. Per germline, CDR1 LGHNA and CDR2 YSLEER. V lost 2 bases and J 0 bases, leaving 12 bases between the germline ends. CDR3 protein: CASSQTASSSTDTQYF. The CDR3 nucleotides read TGCGCCAGCAGCCAAACCGCTAGTTCTAGCACAGATACGCAGTATTTT.

This clone was counted only a few times. This sequence joins TRBV4-3 and TRBJ2-7, with 9 bases identical to TRBD1. Germline V CDR1 and CDR2: LGHNA, YSLEER. CDR3 length: 18 amino acids. With V trimmed by 1 base and J by 3 bases, 13 bases remained unmatched. The CDR3 loop reads CASSQVGQGGDRYYEQYF. The CDR3 DNA is TGCGCCAGCAGCCAAGTGGGACAGGGAGGGGACCGGTACTACGAGCAGTACTTC.

On this clone: Compared with germline, one end of the junction differs, possibly owing to a read error. V gene TRBV18 combines with J gene TRBJ1-6; D ambiguous. The CDR3 is 15 residues long. Germline V gene sequence: CDR1 KGHSH, CDR2 LQKENI. The chain's CDR3 is CASSPLKGSNSPLHF. The CDR3, as DNA: TGTGCCAGCTCTCCACTGAAAGGAAGTAATTCACCCCTCCACTTT.

A few counts support this clone. The chain recombines TRBV10-3 with TRBJ2-1, with 9 bases lining up with TRBD2. This CDR3 comprises 16 residues. In germline, CDR1 is ENHRY, CDR2 SYGVKD. The J segment lost 8 bases and the V segment lost 7 bases, leaving 15 bases of the junction unmatched. The CDR3 here is CAINTGGGTSNHEQFF. CDR3 coding DNA: TGTGCCATCAACACAGGTGGGGGGACTAGCAATCATGAGCAGTTCTTC.